This TCR beta chain derives from a study of a mutant IDH1 vaccine in newly diagnosed glioma. Time point here: week 11, during vaccination. Alongside topical imiquimod, each dose of vaccine comprised 300 ug of mutant IDH1 20-mer peptide. Libraries were prepared by immunoSEQ multiplex PCR; TCRdb keeps only in-frame clonotypes and omits some of them. The sample has tens of thousands of clones; roughly 80% are singletons. This clone was recorded once. Its antigen is currently unknown. The specimen was PBMCs, collected from a glioma patient whose treatment included an IDH1 peptide vaccine. The sequence came from a man under 40 with glioma.

The CDR3 region has the DNA TGCAGCGTTGAAGTGGGTAGCGGGAGGGTACCCTACGAGCAGTACTTC. The encoded protein is CSVEVGSGRVPYEQYF. The chain carries TRBV29-1 and TRBJ2-7, with TRBD2 identical over 11 bases. The V gene's germline CDR1 is SQVTM and CDR2 ANQGSEA. Trimming took 1 base from V and 2 from J; bases not matched to a gene: 7. The CDR3 has 16 residues.